These 29 T cell receptor beta chains were sequenced from one sample in a study of CD8 T cells in Susac syndrome. When the RNA was reverse transcribed, random hexamers were used with an input of about 0.5 to 1 ug. TCRdb analysed the immunoSEQ multiplex PCR reads with MiXCR anew, one entry per CDR3 protein. This table has fewer than 350,000 distinct CDR3 sequences, 92% appearing once. Sequenced material: CD4+ T cells from PBMCs. Receptors were obtained from a human donor with multiple sclerosis.

The gene calls are TRBV20-1 and TRBJ2-2; D not resolved. Trimming left V 3 bases short and J 2 bases short, with 13 bases between. The germline CDR1 and CDR2 sequences are DFQATT and SNEGSKA (reference sequence). CDR3 size: 15 residues. The CDR3 sequence is CSARERQLNTGELFF. The CDR3 region has the DNA TGCAGTGCTAGGGAGAGGCAGCTCAACACCGGGGAGCTGTTTTTT.

The chain joins TRBV7-9 to TRBJ2-5; D is tentatively TRBD1 or TRBD2 (5 bases each). Between the trimmed V and J ends, which lost 4 bases and 1 base, there was a span of 19 bases. This CDR3 region has 17 residues. In germline, CDR1 is SEHNR, CDR2 FQNEAQ (reference sequence). The CDR3 DNA reads as TGTGCCAGCAGCTCTCCTACGCTAGGGACCCTCCAAGAGACCCAGTACTTC. Translating gives CASSSPTLGTLQETQYF.

The genes are TRBV4-2 and TRBJ2-6, with no clear D. The CDR3 is made up of 16 amino acids. CDR1 is LGHNA, CDR2 YNFKEQ, per germline. The V gene lost 0 bases and the J gene lost 2 bases, with 8 bases spanning the gap. CDR3 loop: CASSQEGSPGANVLTF. In nucleotides, the CDR3 is TGTGCCAGCAGCCAAGAAGGTTCCCCTGGGGCCAACGTCCTGACTTTC.

This chain joins TRBV11-1 and TRBJ2-3, with no clear D. The V and J ends lost 0 bases and 5 bases respectively, with 6 bases between them. The CDR3 has 13 amino acids. The V gene's germline CDR1 is SGHAT and CDR2 FQDESV (reference sequence). Written as DNA, the CDR3 is TGTGCCAGCAGCTTAGCAGTCGAAGATACGCAGTATTTT. Translating it yields CASSLAVEDTQYF.

The chain uses TRBV4-3 and TRBJ2-7, with D tentatively TRBD1 (5 bases). The germline V gene has CDR1 LGHNA and CDR2 YSLEER. The CDR3 runs to 16 residues. V lost 0 bases to trimming and J lost 5 bases, with 17 bases between them. The CDR3 sequence: CASSQELRLGVDEQYF. CDR3 coding DNA: TGCGCCAGCAGCCAAGAGCTTAGGTTAGGGGTTGACGAGCAGTACTTC.

The chain carries TRBV9 and TRBJ2-7, with D perhaps given as TRBD1 or TRBD2 (5 bases each). Germline-derived CDR1 and CDR2 are SGDLS and YYNGEE. The length of the CDR3 is 12 residues. V was cut by 4 bases and J by 5 bases, with 10 bases left in between. The CDR3 loop is CASSPGADEQYF. The CDR3 bases are TGTGCCAGCAGCCCCGGGGCAGACGAGCAGTACTTC.

Only one count was recorded for this clonotype. The chain recombines TRBV20-1 with TRBJ2-4; a possible D gene is TRBD2 (6 bases). V lost 0 bases and J 9 bases, leaving 12 bases between the germline ends. Germline V gene sequence: CDR1 DFQATT, CDR2 SNEGSKA (reference sequence). The CDR3 sequence is 13 residues long. CDR3 loop: CSARDPAGLIQYF. The CDR3 DNA reads as TGCAGTGCTAGAGACCCGGCGGGGCTCATTCAGTACTTC.

This clonotype was seen a single time. The chain employs TRBV7-2 and TRBJ2-5, with 8 bases aligning to TRBD1. Germline loops: CDR1 SGHTA, CDR2 FQGNSA. The V and J ends lost 5 bases and 2 bases, in that order; junction bases with no gene match: 10. This CDR3 spans 16 amino acids. The CDR3 DNA sequence: TGTGCCAGCAGCCTCGGACAGGGCGGGAAACAAGAGACCCAGTACTTC. Protein sequence: CASSLGQGGKQETQYF.

This clonotype was picked up a small number of times. The chain is built from TRBV29-1 and TRBJ2-7; D is perhaps TRBD1 (5 bases). CDR1 is SQVTM, CDR2 ANQGSEA, per germline. V was shortened by 7 bases and J by 0 bases, with 16 bases between the two germline ends. This CDR3 region has 14 residues. For the CDR3, the DNA is TGCAGCGCTCTTGGGTGGGGCAACTCCTACGAGCAGTACTTC. Translation: CSALGWGNSYEQYF.

The V call is TRBV29-1, the J call TRBJ2-2, with TRBD1 matching over 7 bases. The CDR3 runs to 14 residues. Losses at the gene ends were 4 bases for V and 5 bases for J; bases not matched to a gene: 7. Germline V lookup: CDR1 SQVTM, CDR2 ANQGSEA. CDR3 protein: CSVVGQLGTGELFF. The CDR3 DNA sequence: TGCAGCGTTGTGGGACAGCTGGGGACCGGGGAGCTGTTTTTT.

The chain employs TRBV7-6 and TRBJ2-1, with 7 bases aligning to TRBD2. CDR3 size: 18 residues. Unmatched junction bases numbered 11, after V lost 1 base and J lost 2 bases. Germline-derived CDR1 and CDR2 are SGHVS and FNYEAQ. Written as DNA, the CDR3 is TGTGCCAGCAGCTTAGGGGATTATCCGGGAGGTGCCTACAATGAGCAGTTCTTC. It codes for CASSLGDYPGGAYNEQFF.

This rearrangement joins TRBV5-1 to TRBJ1-1; D is unclear. CDR1 SGHRS and CDR2 YFSETQ come from the germline V gene. The germline V and J ends were trimmed by 2 bases and 7 bases, with 15 bases remaining between them. The CDR3 runs to 14 residues. The CDR3 coding sequence is TGCGCCAGCAGCTTCGGGCCAGACTTTAATGAAGCTTTCTTT. Protein product: CASSFGPDFNEAFF.

A single count supports this clonotype. The chain uses TRBV12-3 or TRBV12-4 and TRBJ2-7, with 10 bases that match TRBD1. The CDR3 length is 17 residues. The J segment lost 3 bases and the V segment lost 0 bases, leaving 8 bases of the junction unmatched. CDR3 DNA: TGTGCCAGCAGTTTAGCGCTTTTGACAGGGGGCGTCTACGAGCAGTACTTC. This sequence encodes CASSLALLTGGVYEQYF.

The V call is TRBV7-3, the J call TRBJ2-1, with 7 bases identical to TRBD2. This CDR3 is built from 14 residues. CDR1 and CDR2 from the germline V gene are SGHTA and FQGTGA. V trimming: 5 bases; J trimming: 5 bases; junction bases outside the gene matches: 6. The chain's CDR3 is CASSPGGWNNEQFF. Written as DNA, the CDR3 is TGTGCCAGCAGCCCGGGGGGTTGGAACAATGAGCAGTTCTTC. The full variable domain, in which reference TRBV7-3 and TRBJ2-1 provide the parts outside the CDR3, is GAGVSQTPSNKVTEKGKYVELRCDPISGHTALYWYRQSLGQGPEFLIYFQGTGAADDSGLPNDRFFAVRPEGSVSTLKIQRTERGDSAVYLCASSPGGWNNEQFFGPGTRLTVL.

This chain connects TRBV5-1 to TRBJ2-7, with 7 bases identical to TRBD1. Germline CDR1 is SGHRS and CDR2 is YFSETQ. The CDR3 has 15 residues. J gave up 2 bases and V 5 bases, and 10 bases lay outside the gene matches. In nucleotides, the CDR3 is TGCGCCAGCAGACGTACCCGGGACAGCGCCTACGAGCAGTACTTC. Encoded protein: CASRRTRDSAYEQYF.

The V call is TRBV7-2, the J call TRBJ2-5; TRBD2 agrees at 8 bases. CDR1 SGHTA and CDR2 FQGNSA come from the germline V gene. CDR3 size: 15 residues. V trimming: 3 bases; J trimming: 4 bases; junction bases outside the gene matches: 7. CDR3 in amino acids: CASSFNSGMGETQYF. The CDR3 DNA reads as TGTGCCAGCAGCTTTAATAGCGGGATGGGAGAGACCCAGTACTTC. The complete variable domain, with remaining parts taken from reference TRBV7-2 and TRBJ2-5, reads GAGVSQSPSNKVTEKGKDVELRCDPISGHTALYWYRQSLGQGLEFLIYFQGNSAPDKSGLPSDRFSAERTGGSVSTLTIQRTQQEDSAVYLCASSFNSGMGETQYFGPGTRLLVL.

The rearrangement links TRBV28 to TRBJ1-5; no firm D call. The V end was cut by 5 bases, the J end by 1 base, with 15 bases between. CDR3 size: 16 residues. CDR1 is MDHEN and CDR2 is SYDVKM in the germline V gene. CDR3 sequence reads: CASSHHTFSSNQPQHF. The CDR3 DNA is TGTGCCAGCAGTCACCACACTTTTTCCAGCAATCAGCCCCAGCATTTT.

DNA for the CDR3: TGTGCCAGCAGCCCGACCCGGGTCCTAAACTATGGCTACACCTTC. This codes for CASSPTRVLNYGYTF. The chain joins TRBV7-9 to TRBJ1-2; D gene ambiguous. V lost 5 bases, J lost 2 bases, and 15 bases lay in between. CDR1 and CDR2 from the germline V gene are SEHNR and FQNEAQ (reference sequence). The CDR3 has 15 amino acids.

The chain is built from TRBV9 and TRBJ2-3; possibly TRBD2 for D (6 bases). The CDR3 totals 16 residues. V lost 0 bases and J lost 0, with 11 bases in between. CDR1 is SGDLS, CDR2 YYNGEE, per germline. Here the CDR3 DNA reads TGTGCCAGCAGCGTAGAGGTGACTAGAAGCACAGATACGCAGTATTTT. This encodes CASSVEVTRSTDTQYF.

The V call is TRBV5-1, the J call TRBJ1-4; no definite D call. There are 15 residues in the CDR3. Trimming took off 6 bases at V and 0 bases at J, with 12 bases between the two ends. Germline V CDR1 and CDR2: SGHRS, YFSETQ. The CDR3: CASTLLGATNEKLFF. In nucleotides, the CDR3 is TGCGCCAGCACCCTCCTCGGAGCAACTAATGAAAAACTGTTTTTT.

The DNA for the CDR3 is TGTGCCAGTAGTATGAGCAGGGGCAATCAGCCCCAGCATTTT. Translation gives CASSMSRGNQPQHF. The gene calls are TRBV19 and TRBJ1-5; D is perhaps TRBD1 (5 bases). Germline CDR1 LNHDA, CDR2 SQIVND (reference sequence). With 3 bases removed from V and 2 bases from J, the gap between germline ends came to 8 bases. The CDR3 runs 14 residues.

The V and J genes are TRBV11-3 and TRBJ2-7; 9 bases are a match to TRBD1. Germline-derived CDR1 and CDR2 are SGHNT and YENEEA. V shed 4 bases, J shed 4 bases, and the junction held 5 bases outside the gene matches. The CDR3 contains 14 residues. The chain's CDR3 is CASSSTGGGYEQYF. CDR3 nucleotides: TGTGCCAGCAGCTCAACAGGGGGCGGATACGAGCAGTACTTC.

The chain joins TRBV6-6 to TRBJ2-3, with D tentatively TRBD1 or TRBD2 (5 bases each). This CDR3 has 13 amino acids. The germline V gene encodes CDR1 MNHNY and CDR2 SVGAGI (reference sequence). V lost 4 bases to trimming and J lost 1 base, with 6 bases between them. CDR3 bases: TGTGCCAGCAGTTGGGACCGCACAGATACGCAGTATTTT. This gives the protein CASSWDRTDTQYF.

This chain links TRBV4-2 with TRBJ1-2; D is unclear. This CDR3 is built from 14 residues. The germline V gene encodes CDR1 LGHNA and CDR2 YNFKEQ. V was pared by 0 bases and J by 2 bases, with 7 bases between. The CDR3 is CASSQDGVNYGYTF. The CDR3, as DNA: TGTGCCAGCAGCCAAGATGGGGTCAACTATGGCTACACCTTC.

This rearrangement joins TRBV5-1 to TRBJ2-3; D might be TRBD1 (6 bases). Germline V gene lookup returns CDR1 SGHRS and CDR2 YFSETQ. The CDR3 loop spans 14 amino acids. The V end was cut by 6 bases, the J end by 4 bases, with 15 bases between. The CDR3 sequence is CASNKAPGADTQYF. CDR3 coding DNA: TGCGCCAGCAACAAGGCCCCAGGGGCAGATACGCAGTATTTT. Full variable domain (rest looked up from reference TRBV5-1 and TRBJ2-3): KAGVTQTPRYLIKTRGQQVTLSCSPISGHRSVSWYQQTPGQGLQFLFEYFSETQRNKGNFPGRFSGRQFSNSRSEMNVSTLELGDSALYLCASNKAPGADTQYFGPGTRLTVL.

The V call is TRBV4-3, the J call TRBJ2-7; 7 bases are a match to TRBD2. The CDR3 sequence is 18 residues long. Germline V gene sequence: CDR1 LGHNA, CDR2 YSLEER. V trimming: 1 base; J trimming: 3 bases; junction bases outside the gene matches: 15. The CDR3 region is CASSQGPRVAGAIYEQYF. In DNA form, the CDR3 reads TGCGCCAGCAGCCAAGGACCACGAGTCGCGGGAGCCATCTACGAGCAGTACTTC.

This clonotype appeared once. This chain connects TRBV12-3 or TRBV12-4 to TRBJ2-7; possibly TRBD1 for D (6 bases). The CDR3 has 12 residues. V gave up 6 bases and J gave up 3 bases, with 9 bases separating them. In nucleotides, the CDR3 is TGTGCCAGCAGAATACAGGGCTACGAGCAGTACTTC. This sequence encodes CASRIQGYEQYF.

The J gene is TRBJ1-1, the V gene TRBV6-1, with unresolved D. CDR1 MNHNS and CDR2 SASEGT come from the germline V gene. The V end was cut by 1 base, the J end by 3 bases, with 6 bases between. The CDR3 is made up of 13 amino acids. CDR3 coding DNA: TGTGCCAGCAGTGAAGTGAGGGACACTGAAGCTTTCTTT. This translates into CASSEVRDTEAFF.

The J gene is TRBJ2-2, the V gene TRBV7-9; D might be TRBD2 (5 bases). Germline CDR1 reads SEHNR; CDR2 reads FQNEAQ (reference sequence). The CDR3 has 14 amino acids. V shed 2 bases and J shed 5 bases, with 9 bases lying between them. The CDR3 nucleotides are TGTGCCAGCAGCTTATACGGGAAAACCGGGGAGCTGTTTTTT. This codes for CASSLYGKTGELFF.